Given below is one T cell receptor beta chain in context. Its antigen is still unknown. This sample stems from a study of siplizumab effects on memory and regulatory T cells. Notes on the study in general: In unstimulated cells, naive T cells appeared more diverse than memory T cells and seemed major alloresponse contributors.

Each sample yielded about 9.9 x 10^4 assayed TCR templates. Using immunoSEQ multiplex PCR, the repertoire was profiled, and TCRdb retains in-frame clones only, with some absent. The data hold about 110,000 clones, with 92% observed a single time. Trimming at V came to 3 bases and at J to 6 bases, leaving 7 bases not matched to a gene. The CDR3 is 16 amino acids. CDR1 is SGHVS, CDR2 FQNEAQ, per germline. This receptor was identified in a human donor in good health. The sample consisted of CD4+ T cells sorted from blood. The chain joins TRBV7-8 to TRBJ1-5; 11 positions agree with TRBD1. The CDR3 spells CASSLAGQGAFQPQHF. The CDR3 DNA reads as TGTGCCAGCAGCTTGGCCGGACAGGGGGCCTTTCAGCCCCAGCATTTT.